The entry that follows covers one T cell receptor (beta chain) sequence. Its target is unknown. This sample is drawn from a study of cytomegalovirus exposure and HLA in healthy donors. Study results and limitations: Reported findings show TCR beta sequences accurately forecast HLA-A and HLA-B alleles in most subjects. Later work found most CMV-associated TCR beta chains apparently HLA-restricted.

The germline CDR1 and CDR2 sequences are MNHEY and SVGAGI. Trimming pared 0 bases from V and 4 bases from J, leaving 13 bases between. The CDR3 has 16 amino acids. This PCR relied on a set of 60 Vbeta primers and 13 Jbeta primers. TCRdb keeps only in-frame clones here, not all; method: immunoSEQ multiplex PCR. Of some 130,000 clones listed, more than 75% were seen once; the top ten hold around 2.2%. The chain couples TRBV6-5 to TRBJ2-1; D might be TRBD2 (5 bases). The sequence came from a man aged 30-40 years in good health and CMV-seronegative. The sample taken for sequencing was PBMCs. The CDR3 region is CASSYSPSGEYNEQFF. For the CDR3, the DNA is TGTGCCAGCAGTTACTCGCCAAGCGGAGAATACAATGAGCAGTTCTTC.